Listed below are T cell receptor beta chains from one sample, sequenced in a study of T cells after yellow fever vaccination. TCRdb fed the 5' RACE reads into MiXCR, producing one record per CDR3 protein. Of roughly 160,000 distinct CDR3 sequences in the sample, about 7% were seen once. The specimen comprised CD4+ T cells sorted from PBMCs, sampled 4 to 5 days after the first yellow fever vaccination. These receptor sequences come from a man younger than 35 who received the YFV17D yellow fever vaccine. The conserved cysteine and the conserved F or W are not part of the CDR3 here.

TRBJ2-3 TRBV4-2 ASSQDPAGRSTDTQY
TRBJ2-1 TRBV4-1 ASSQGLKYNEQF
TRBJ2-1 TRBV6-5 ASSYLMTFYNEQF
TRBJ1-5 TRBV6-1 ASKRGYSNQPQH
TRBJ2-3 TRBV5-1 ASSLANLGQGGTDTQY
TRBJ1-1 TRBV20-1 SASSGTRIAF
TRBJ1-1 TRBV20-1 SAAGGTANTEAF
TRBJ2-5 TRBV28 ASSFRAGEIQETQY
TRBJ2-3 TRBV7-3 ASSLAGAADTQY
TRBJ1-1 TRBV12-3/TRBV12-4 ASSSRRPRAF
TRBJ2-3 TRBV6-2/TRBV6-3 ASSYLADTQY
TRBJ2-1 TRBV20-1 SASRDPYNEQF
TRBJ1-5 TRBV30 AWSASNRIQPQH
TRBJ1-3 TRBV7-9 ASSQTGGGGNTIY
TRBJ2-1 TRBV5-6 ASSKAAGTTYNEQF
TRBJ2-1 TRBV7-2 ASSRTSGGAVLGYNEQF
TRBJ1-2 TRBV19 ASSKAGSVFSNYGYT
TRBJ2-7 TRBV3-1 ASSQRPGPYEQY
TRBJ1-6 TRBV12-3/TRBV12-4 ASSPGGHSYNSPLH
TRBJ2-3 TRBV10-1 ASSVGLAGRDTQY
TRBJ2-4 TRBV7-2 ASTQGALGIQY
TRBJ2-2 TRBV11-3 ASSLEAHTGELF
TRBJ2-2 TRBV19 ASSIPTNTGELF
TRBJ2-1 TRBV2 ASARGTRITEQF
TRBJ2-5 TRBV5-1 ASSWTGGSQY
TRBJ1-1 TRBV5-1 ASSFQGGGMNTEAF
TRBJ1-2 TRBV19 ASSTNQPYRDRLFYGYT
TRBJ2-1 TRBV5-4 ASSTRTSGGDVEQF
TRBJ2-2 TRBV5-1 ASSLDPARGELF
TRBJ2-5 TRBV14 ASSQGGQILRGTQY
TRBJ1-1 TRBV12-3/TRBV12-4 ASRTGFGLTKTEAF
TRBJ2-1 TRBV27 ASSSRYEQF
TRBJ1-1 TRBV28 ASSLNGGNTEAF
TRBJ2-5 TRBV3-1 ASRGDSSETQY
TRBJ2-5 TRBV11-3 ASGYRGEETQY
TRBJ2-7 TRBV7-2 ASSLRASGSYEQY
TRBJ2-5 TRBV7-2 ASSNAGGPETQY
TRBJ2-1 TRBV7-8 ASSSPTGYEQF
TRBJ2-3 TRBV4-3 ASSQDQYLSPDTQY
TRBJ1-5 TRBV12-3/TRBV12-4 ASSRWVAMQPQH
TRBJ1-3 TRBV6-6 ASSMEYGNTIY
TRBJ2-2 TRBV5-5 ASSSPPGELF
TRBJ2-7 TRBV7-9 ASSLALAGGFYEQY
TRBJ2-1 TRBV5-1 ASSWGQGAGYEQF
TRBJ2-1 TRBV11-2 ASSLGLGLDSDEQF
TRBJ2-3 TRBV28 ASSLGGLTTDTQY
TRBJ2-7 TRBV7-3 ASKPGTGNDEQY
TRBJ1-1 TRBV20-1 SARDRAETEAF
TRBJ1-3 TRBV20-1 SARELGRPTGNTIY
TRBJ2-3 TRBV4-3 ASSQDSGQGTQY
TRBJ2-5 TRBV18 ASSPAGTPQETQY
TRBJ2-5 TRBV4-1 ASSQALEETQY
TRBJ2-1 TRBV6-1 ASSEGVWGGPGYNEQF
TRBJ1-4 TRBV6-1 ASSNTGGGEKLF
TRBJ1-2 TRBV6-1 ASSGYTGLGYGYT